Below, 12 T cell receptor beta chains from the same sample are listed, as sequenced in a study of blood T cell repertoires in COVID-19. The method was immunoSEQ multiplex PCR; TCRdb's version includes in-frame clones alone and lacks a portion of them. The sample carries roughly 100,000 clones, about nine tenths recorded once. Sequencing used peripheral blood. These receptors all stem from a man aged 50 to 59 with acute or convalescent COVID-19.

The J gene is TRBJ1-4, the V gene TRBV19; 7 nucleotides agree with TRBD1. From germline, CDR1 is LNHDA and CDR2 SQIVND (reference sequence). With V trimmed by 3 bases and J by 5 bases, 9 bases remained unmatched. The CDR3 contains 16 residues. The CDR3 spells CASSIPSTGKNEKLFF. Written as DNA, the CDR3 is TGTGCCAGTAGTATTCCGTCGACAGGGAAGAATGAAAAACTGTTTTTT.

This CDR3 is CASSKRLAGAVGTDTQYF. In DNA, the CDR3 is TGTGCCAGCAGCAAGCGACTAGCGGGAGCTGTCGGCACAGATACGCAGTATTTT. The chain uses TRBV21-1 and TRBJ2-3; the table gives TRBD2 as D, unverified against the DNA. TRBV21-1 is described as a pseudogene. CDR3 length: 18 residues.

This clone has more than one count but fewer than ten. This chain uses TRBV20-1 with TRBJ2-1; 11 positions match TRBD2. Trimming cost V 3 bases and J 8 bases; bases outside gene matches: 6. The CDR3 contains 14 residues. CDR1 is DFQATT and CDR2 is SNEGSKA in the germline V gene (reference sequence). The CDR3 region is CSASKTSGSHEQFF. The CDR3 bases are TGCAGTGCTAGTAAAACTAGCGGGAGCCATGAGCAGTTCTTC.

In its sample, this clone was seen a few times. This sequence joins TRBV7-2 and TRBJ2-2; 8 bases agree with TRBD2. Looked up from germline, CDR1 is SGHTA and CDR2 is FQGNSA. The CDR3 contains 15 residues. The V segment lost 5 bases and the J segment 3 bases; nucleotides outside the gene matches: 5. As DNA, the CDR3 is TGTGCCAGCAGCCCAGGACTAGCATACACCGGGGAGCTGTTTTTT. It is translated as CASSPGLAYTGELFF.

CDR3 coding DNA: TGTGCCACCAGGAGGCACAGGACCTACGAGCAGTACTTC. This sequence encodes CATRRHRTYEQYF. The J gene is TRBJ2-7, the V gene TRBV24-1, with D maybe TRBD1 (5 bases). CDR1 and CDR2 (germline): KGHDR, SFDVKD. The germline V and J ends were trimmed by 7 bases and 2 bases, with 11 bases remaining between them. CDR3 length equals 13 residues.

The V call is TRBV28, the J call TRBJ1-1, with 8 positions matching TRBD1. J gave up 3 bases and V 4 bases, and 10 bases lay outside the gene matches. CDR1 is MDHEN and CDR2 is SYDVKM in the germline V gene. The CDR3 extends over 16 amino acids. The CDR3 nucleotides are TGTGCCAGCAGTTCTCCAGGCAGGGGGCGAGACACTGAAGCTTTCTTT. Translating it yields CASSSPGRGRDTEAFF.

V usage is TRBV6-6 and J usage is TRBJ2-7, with D maybe TRBD1 (6 bases). CDR1 and CDR2 (germline): MNHNY, SVGAGI (reference sequence). Between the trimmed V and J ends, which lost 6 bases and 3 bases, there was a span of 9 bases. The CDR3 consists of 12 residues. In DNA form, the CDR3 reads TGTGCCAGCAGCCCAGGGGTCTACGAGCAGTACTTC. Residues: CASSPGVYEQYF.

This chain uses TRBV18 with TRBJ2-3; D is perhaps TRBD2 (6 bases). V was cut by 8 bases and J by 10 bases, with 19 bases left in between. Looked up from germline, CDR1 is KGHSH and CDR2 is LQKENI. The length of the CDR3 is 13 residues. Written as DNA, the CDR3 is TGTGCCAGCCAGGAGGGCCTTCTTATCCCGCAGTATTTT. Its protein is CASQEGLLIPQYF. Drawing the rest from reference TRBV18 and TRBJ2-3, the complete variable domain is NAGVMQNPRHLVRRRGQEARLRCSPMKGHSHVYWYRQLPEEGLKFMVYLQKENIIDESGMPKERFSAEFPKEGPSILRIQQVVRGDSAAYFCASQEGLLIPQYFGPGTRLTVL.

J is TRBJ2-5 and V is TRBV2; the D gene is possibly TRBD1 (6 bases). Trimming took 8 bases from V and 7 from J, leaving 29 bases between them. The germline V gene encodes CDR1 SNHLY and CDR2 FYNNEI. The length of the CDR3 is 17 residues. CDR3 residues: CASQEPHKDSMRTTQYF. CDR3 DNA: TGTGCCAGCCAAGAGCCCCACAAGGACAGTATGAGAACGACCCAGTACTTC.

The rearrangement joins TRBV5-1 to TRBJ2-2; D unclear. This CDR3 spans 13 amino acids. Germline values: CDR1 SGHRS, CDR2 YFSETQ. V lost 0 bases and J 6 bases, leaving 6 bases between the germline ends. CDR3 bases: TGCGCCAGCAGCTTGGACCCGGCCGGGGAGCTGTTTTTT. Translating it yields CASSLDPAGELFF.

This sequence joins TRBV30 and TRBJ2-7; D possibly corresponds to TRBD1 (6 bases). CDR1 is GTSNPN, CDR2 SVGIG, per germline (reference sequence). The V gene lost 4 bases and the J gene lost 7 bases, with 14 bases spanning the gap. This CDR3 spans 12 amino acids. DNA of the CDR3: TGTGCCTGGAAAGACAGGCATGATGAGCAGTACTTC. It translates to CAWKDRHDEQYF.

The chain joins TRBV12-3 or TRBV12-4 to TRBJ2-7; unclear D gene. The ends were cut back, 7 bases at V and 5 bases at J, with 15 bases in the middle. This CDR3 has 13 amino acids. CDR3 in amino acids: CASTLGLKDEQYF. The CDR3 DNA reads TGTGCCAGCACCCTGGGCCTAAAGGACGAGCAGTACTTC.